This TCR beta chain was identified in a study of PD-1 blockade in classical Hodgkin lymphoma. General study findings and limits: The causes of the repertoire differences, possibly disease activity or prior therapy, remain undefined.

Each and every patient relapsed after autologous stem cell transplantation, and patients got differing brentuximab vedotin exposure. Magnetic negative selection was used to purify CD4+ T cells from thawed PBMCs. Per germline, CDR1 SGHAT and CDR2 FQNNGV. CDR3 length: 14 amino acids. The J segment lost 6 bases and the V segment lost 1 base, leaving 6 bases of the junction unmatched. TCRdb keeps only in-frame clones here, not all; method: immunoSEQ multiplex PCR. The table shows about 27,000 clones, with roughly 80% occurring only once. A note on this clone: Its antigen is still unknown.

This material consisted of CD4+ T cells from blood, taken at baseline. The chain links TRBV11-2 to TRBJ2-7; 7 nucleotides match TRBD1. The TCR comes from a human donor with classical Hodgkin lymphoma. CDR3 loop: CASSLVTGASEQYF. CDR3 bases: TGTGCCAGCAGCTTAGTTACAGGGGCCTCCGAGCAGTACTTC.